The 9 T cell receptor beta chains below were found in one sample sequenced in a study of cytomegalovirus exposure and HLA in healthy donors. It was with 60 Vbeta and 13 Jbeta primers that the PCR ran. Clones were sequenced by immunoSEQ multiplex PCR, and TCRdb holds only the in-frame ones, with some missing. The data show over 200,000 clones, about 85% seen once. Sequencing input: PBMCs. These receptor sequences come from a human donor in good health.

V and J are TRBV9 and TRBJ2-7; no firm D call. Germline V gene lookup returns CDR1 SGDLS and CDR2 YYNGEE. The ends were cut back, 2 bases at V and 6 bases at J, with 12 bases in the middle. This CDR3 is built from 13 residues. The CDR3 region is CASSVSGATEQYF. The CDR3 coding sequence is TGTGCCAGCAGCGTTAGTGGAGCGACCGAGCAGTACTTC. Based on the CDR3 plus reference TRBV9 and TRBJ2-7, the full variable domain is DSGVTQTPKHLITATGQRVTLRCSPRSGDLSVYWYQQSLDQGLQFLIQYYNGEERAKGNILERFSAQQFPDLHSELNLSSLELGDSALYFCASSVSGATEQYFGPGTRLTVT.

J is TRBJ2-3 and V is TRBV5-4; D not resolved. Germline CDR1 is SGHNT and CDR2 is YYREEE (reference sequence). The V gene lost 2 bases and the J gene lost 2 bases, with 9 bases spanning the gap. This CDR3 comprises 14 residues. The CDR3 nucleotides are TGTGCCAGCAGCTTTGAACTTGACACAGATACGCAGTATTTT. Protein product: CASSFELDTDTQYF. Variable domain in full (rest from reference TRBV5-4 and TRBJ2-3): ETGVTQSPTHLIKTRGQQVTLRCSSQSGHNTVSWYQQALGQGPQFIFQYYREEENGRGNFPPRFSGLQFPNYSSELNVNALELDDSALYLCASSFELDTDTQYFGPGTRLTVL.

The V gene is TRBV29-1, the J gene TRBJ2-1, with 12 nucleotides matching TRBD2. J gave up 7 bases and V 4 bases, and 17 bases lay outside the gene matches. The V gene's germline CDR1 is SQVTM and CDR2 ANQGSEA. CDR3 length equals 18 residues. CDR3 nucleotide sequence: TGCAGCGTTGTGGGGCCCCTAGCGGGAGGGCCATATGATAATGAGCAGTTCTTC. This gives the protein CSVVGPLAGGPYDNEQFF.

The rearrangement joins TRBV19 to TRBJ2-1; 16 bases line up with TRBD2. With V trimmed by 4 bases and J by 6 bases, 3 bases remained unmatched. The germline V gene encodes CDR1 LNHDA and CDR2 SQIVND (reference sequence). The CDR3 has 16 amino acids. Here the CDR3 DNA reads TGTGCCAGTAGTAGAGGGACTAGCGGGGGGGGCAATGAGCAGTTCTTC. It codes for CASSRGTSGGGNEQFF.

This chain joins TRBV7-2 and TRBJ2-1; 7 nucleotides align to TRBD2. Unmatched junction bases numbered 16, after V lost 4 bases and J lost 4 bases. This CDR3 region has 18 residues. CDR1 SGHTA and CDR2 FQGNSA come from the germline V gene. CDR3 nucleotide sequence: TGTGCCAGCAGCTCCCGGGGGGTAACTTTCTCTGGGTACAATGAGCAGTTCTTC. This encodes CASSSRGVTFSGYNEQFF.

This clone has only one observation. J is TRBJ2-3 and V is TRBV6-1, with 8 bases aligning to TRBD1. V trimming: 2 bases; J trimming: 7 bases; junction bases outside the gene matches: 8. The length of the CDR3 is 15 residues. Germline assignment: CDR1 MNHNS and CDR2 SASEGT. CDR3 in DNA: TGTGCCAGCAGTGAACCTGGACAGGGAGGAAATACGCAGTATTTT. This gives the protein CASSEPGQGGNTQYF.

The DNA of the CDR3 is TGTGCCAGCAGCTCGGGACTAGCTGGAGATACGCAGTATTTT. Protein sequence: CASSSGLAGDTQYF. The genes are TRBV11-2 and TRBJ2-3; 9 bases map to TRBD2. CDR3 length: 14 amino acids. CDR1 SGHAT and CDR2 FQNNGV come from the germline V gene. Trimming removed 4 bases from V and 5 bases from J; junction bases left unmatched: 4.

The chain combines TRBV5-1 with TRBJ2-2; 8 nucleotides match TRBD2. This CDR3 is 16 amino acids long. Trimming at V came to 4 bases and at J to 6 bases, leaving 11 bases not matched to a gene. The V gene's germline CDR1 is SGHRS and CDR2 YFSETQ. CDR3 loop: CASSPQRERRAGELFF. CDR3 bases: TGCGCCAGCAGCCCCCAGCGGGAGAGAAGGGCCGGGGAGCTGTTTTTT.

This clone was seen only a few times. V usage is TRBV18 and J usage is TRBJ2-7, with 11 bases that match TRBD2. Looked up from germline, CDR1 is KGHSH and CDR2 is LQKENI. This CDR3 has 15 residues. V shed 3 bases, J shed 0 bases, and the junction held 1 base outside the gene matches. The CDR3 sequence: CASSPTSGTSYEQYF. CDR3 coding DNA: TGTGCCAGCTCACCGACTAGCGGGACCTCCTACGAGCAGTACTTC. Using reference TRBV18 and TRBJ2-7 for the parts outside the CDR3, the full variable domain is NAGVMQNPRHLVRRRGQEARLRCSPMKGHSHVYWYRQLPEEGLKFMVYLQKENIIDESGMPKERFSAEFPKEGPSILRIQQVVRGDSAAYFCASSPTSGTSYEQYFGPGTRLTVT.